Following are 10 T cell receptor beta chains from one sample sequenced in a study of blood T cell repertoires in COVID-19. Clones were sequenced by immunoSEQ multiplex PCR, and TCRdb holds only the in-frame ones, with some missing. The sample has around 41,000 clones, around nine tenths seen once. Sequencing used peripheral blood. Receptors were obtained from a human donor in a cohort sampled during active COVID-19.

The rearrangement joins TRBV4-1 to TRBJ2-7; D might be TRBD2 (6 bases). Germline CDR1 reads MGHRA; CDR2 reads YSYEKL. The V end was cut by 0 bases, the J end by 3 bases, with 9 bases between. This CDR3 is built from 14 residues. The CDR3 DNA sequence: TGCGCCAGCAGCCAAGATCTCGGGGGCTACGAGCAGTACTTC. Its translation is CASSQDLGGYEQYF.

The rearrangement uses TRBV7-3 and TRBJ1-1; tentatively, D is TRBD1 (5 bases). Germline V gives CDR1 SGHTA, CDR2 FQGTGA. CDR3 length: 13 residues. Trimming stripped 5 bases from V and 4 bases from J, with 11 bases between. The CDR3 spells CASSPGFGTEAFF. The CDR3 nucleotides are TGTGCCAGCAGCCCAGGGTTTGGCACTGAAGCTTTCTTT.

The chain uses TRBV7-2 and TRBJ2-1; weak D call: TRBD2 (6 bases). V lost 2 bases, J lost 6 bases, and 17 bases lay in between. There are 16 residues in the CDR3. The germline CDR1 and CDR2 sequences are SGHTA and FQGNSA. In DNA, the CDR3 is TGTGCCAGCAGCTTATTGATGGAGCCGGGAGTCAATGAGCAGTTCTTC. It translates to CASSLLMEPGVNEQFF.

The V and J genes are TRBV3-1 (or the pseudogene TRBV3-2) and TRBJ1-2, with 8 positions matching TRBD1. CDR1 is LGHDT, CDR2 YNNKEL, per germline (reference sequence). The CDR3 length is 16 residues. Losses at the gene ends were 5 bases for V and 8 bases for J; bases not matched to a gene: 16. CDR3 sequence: CASSMTWDRRFGGYTF. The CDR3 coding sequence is TGTGCCAGCAGCATGACATGGGACAGGAGGTTTGGGGGCTACACCTTC.

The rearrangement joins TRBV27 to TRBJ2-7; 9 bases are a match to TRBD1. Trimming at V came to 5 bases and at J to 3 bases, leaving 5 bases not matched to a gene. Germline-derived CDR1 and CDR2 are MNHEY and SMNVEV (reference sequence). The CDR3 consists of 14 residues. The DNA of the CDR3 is TGTGCCAGCAGTGGGACGGGACAGGGCTACGAGCAGTACTTC. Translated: CASSGTGQGYEQYF.

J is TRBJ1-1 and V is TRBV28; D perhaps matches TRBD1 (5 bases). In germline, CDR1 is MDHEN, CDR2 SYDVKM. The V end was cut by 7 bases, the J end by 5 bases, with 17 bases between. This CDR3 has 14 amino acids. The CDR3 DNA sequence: TGTGCCAGCACTTCTCAAGACAGAAGGACTGAAGCTTTCTTT. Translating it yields CASTSQDRRTEAFF.

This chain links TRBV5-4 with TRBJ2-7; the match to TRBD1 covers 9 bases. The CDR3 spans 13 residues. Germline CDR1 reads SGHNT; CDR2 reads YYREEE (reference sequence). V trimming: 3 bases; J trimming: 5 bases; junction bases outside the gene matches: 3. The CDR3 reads CASSWTGVNEQYF. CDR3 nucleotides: TGTGCCAGCAGCTGGACAGGGGTTAACGAGCAGTACTTC.

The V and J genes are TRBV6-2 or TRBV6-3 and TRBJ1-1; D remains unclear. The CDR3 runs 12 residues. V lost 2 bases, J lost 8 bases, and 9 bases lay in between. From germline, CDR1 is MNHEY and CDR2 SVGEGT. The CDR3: CASSYRHLEAFF. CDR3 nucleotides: TGTGCCAGCAGTTACCGACACCTAGAAGCTTTCTTT.

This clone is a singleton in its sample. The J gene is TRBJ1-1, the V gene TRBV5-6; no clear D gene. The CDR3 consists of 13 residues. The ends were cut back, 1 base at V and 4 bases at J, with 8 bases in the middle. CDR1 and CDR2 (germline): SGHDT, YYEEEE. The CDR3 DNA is TGTGCCAGCAGCTTGTGGCTCTCCACTGAAGCTTTCTTT. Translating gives CASSLWLSTEAFF. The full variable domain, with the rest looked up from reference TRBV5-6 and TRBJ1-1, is DAGVTQSPTHLIKTRGQQVTLRCSPKSGHDTVSWYQQALGQGPQFIFQYYEEEERQRGNFPDRFSGHQFPNYSSELNVNALLLGDSALYLCASSLWLSTEAFFGQGTRLTVV.

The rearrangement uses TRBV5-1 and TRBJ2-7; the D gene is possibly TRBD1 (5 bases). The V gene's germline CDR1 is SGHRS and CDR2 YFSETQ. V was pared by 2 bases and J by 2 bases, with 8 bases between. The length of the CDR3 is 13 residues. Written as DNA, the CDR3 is TGCGCCAGCAGCTTTGAGACAGCCTACGAGCAGTACTTC. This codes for CASSFETAYEQYF.